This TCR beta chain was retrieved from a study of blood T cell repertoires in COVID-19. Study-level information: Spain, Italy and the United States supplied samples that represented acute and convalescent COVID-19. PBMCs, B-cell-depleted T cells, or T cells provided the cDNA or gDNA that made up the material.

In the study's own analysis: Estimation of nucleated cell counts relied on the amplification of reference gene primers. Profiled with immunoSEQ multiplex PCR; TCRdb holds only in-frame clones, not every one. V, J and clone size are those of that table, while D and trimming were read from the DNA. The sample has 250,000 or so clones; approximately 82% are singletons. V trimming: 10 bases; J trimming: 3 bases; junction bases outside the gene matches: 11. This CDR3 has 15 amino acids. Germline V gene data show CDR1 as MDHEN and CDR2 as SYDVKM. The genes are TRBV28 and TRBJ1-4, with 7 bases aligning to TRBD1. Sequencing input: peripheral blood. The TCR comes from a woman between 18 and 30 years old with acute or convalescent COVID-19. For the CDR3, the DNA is TGTGCCACGTCGACGCCCGGGACAGCTAATGAAAAACTGTTTTTT. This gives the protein CATSTPGTANEKLFF.